This is a list of T cell receptor beta chains from one sample in a study of T-cell reconstitution after alpha-beta-depleted transplantation in children. TCRdb ran MiXCR on the PCR reads and lists one entry per CDR3 protein. The sample shows approximately 520,000 distinct CDR3 sequences, around a third of them seen only once. The material sequenced was PBMCs from the stem cell graft donor, taken from the stem cell graft. All receptors come from a human donor who donated a stem cell graft to a child with aplastic anemia. Both conserved end residues are part of each CDR3. The D gene is left open where the match is weak. Size is omitted from some rows. Given values are once, few, many or a class for expanded clones.

J	D	size	length	V	DNA	CDR3
TRBJ2-1	NA	few	16	TRBV6-1	TGTGCCAGCAATCCTAGCGGGACAGGGTACCGAAATGAGCAGTTCTTC	CASNPSGTGYRNEQFF
TRBJ2-1	TRBD2	NA	14	TRBV27	TGTGCCAGCAGTCGGACTAGCGGGGCCAATGAGCAGTTCTTC	CASSRTSGANEQFF
TRBJ2-3	NA	few	18	TRBV13	TGTGCCAGCAGCTTAGTAATCTGGCAGGGGGGCTCGACAGATACGCAGTATTTT	CASSLVIWQGGSTDTQYF
TRBJ1-5	NA	NA	15	TRBV19	TGTGCCAGTAGTATAGGCCGCTATAGCAATCAGCCCCAGCATTTT	CASSIGRYSNQPQHF
TRBJ2-2	NA	few	13	TRBV15	TGTGCCACCAGCAGAGAGCTCAGGGGTGGGCTGTTTTTT	CATSRELRGGLFF
TRBJ2-7	NA	few	16	TRBV6-2/TRBV6-3	TGTGCCAGCAGTCCCCGTGAGGCCTTTAGCTCCTACGAGCAGTACTTC	CASSPREAFSSYEQYF
TRBJ2-4	NA	few	14	TRBV6-5	TGTGCCAGCAGTTATGGACAAACGCAAAACATTCAGTACTTC	CASSYGQTQNIQYF
TRBJ2-1	TRBD1	few	14	TRBV29-1	TGCAGCGTTGACCGGGACAGGGGTTACAATGAGCAGTTCTTC	CSVDRDRGYNEQFF
TRBJ1-4	NA	few	14	TRBV7-9	TGTGCCAGCAGCTTGGACAGTATGGATGAAAAACTGTTTTTT	CASSLDSMDEKLFF
TRBJ1-2	NA	few	15	TRBV15	TGTGCCACCAGCAGAGGGGAGGGGAGGAACTATGGCTACACCTTC	CATSRGEGRNYGYTF
TRBJ1-1	NA	NA	13	TRBV12-3/TRBV12-4	TGTGCCAGCAGTTTGAGACCTCGGACTGAAGCTTTCTTT	CASSLRPRTEAFF
TRBJ2-7	TRBD1	few	14	TRBV12-3/TRBV12-4	TGTGCCAGCAGTCCCCGGACAGGGAAGGACGAGCAGTACTTC	CASSPRTGKDEQYF
TRBJ1-4	NA	many	13	TRBV24-1	TGTGCCACCCGGGGGTCTGCTAATGAAAAACTGTTTTTT	CATRGSANEKLFF
TRBJ2-1	TRBD2	NA	14	TRBV29-1	TGCAGCGTTGAGACTAGCGGGAGGCGCGATGAGCAGTTCTTC	CSVETSGRRDEQFF
TRBJ1-2	NA	few	11	TRBV20-1	TGCAGTGCTATCAACGACTATGGCTACACCTTC	CSAINDYGYTF
TRBJ2-5	TRBD2	NA	16	TRBV24-1	TGTGCCACCAGTGACAGGGGACTAGCGGATGGGGAGACCCAGTACTTC	CATSDRGLADGETQYF
TRBJ2-1	TRBD1	many	15	TRBV7-3	TGTGCCAGCAGCTTAACCGGGACAGCTTACAATGAGCAGTTCTTC	CASSLTGTAYNEQFF
TRBJ1-2	NA	NA	13	TRBV25-1	TGTGCCAGCAGTGAAGGGTTCATTTATGGCTACACCTTC	CASSEGFIYGYTF
TRBJ2-4	NA	NA	16	TRBV4-3	TGCGCCAGCAGCCGGGACAGAAAGCGGGTCGGGAACATTCAGTACTTC	CASSRDRKRVGNIQYF
TRBJ2-5	NA	NA	18	TRBV6-1	TGTGCCAGCAGCCCGAATAGAGGGGTCAGGGGGCGGGAGGAGACCCAGTACTTC	CASSPNRGVRGREETQYF
TRBJ1-2	NA	NA	13	TRBV30	TGTGCCTGGAGTGTTGGGAATCTGGCTGGCTACACCTTC	CAWSVGNLAGYTF
TRBJ2-2	NA	few	15	TRBV5-1	TGCGCCAGCAGCTTGGAGCAGGGGGGCACCGGGGAGCTGTTTTTT	CASSLEQGGTGELFF
TRBJ2-3	TRBD2	NA	17	TRBV11-2	TGTGCCAGCAGCTTAGTAACTAGCGGGAGGAACACAGATACGCAGTATTTT	CASSLVTSGRNTDTQYF
TRBJ2-5	NA	NA	14	TRBV20-1	TGCAGTGCTAGGCCCGGGTACGGGGTAGAGACCCAGTACTTC	CSARPGYGVETQYF
TRBJ2-2	TRBD2	NA	15	TRBV18	TGTGCCAGCTCACGCCGGCTAGCGGACACCGGGGAGCTGTTTTTT	CASSRRLADTGELFF
TRBJ1-1	NA	NA	16	TRBV20-1	TGCAGTGCTAGAGTTTCCGGGACGGTTATGAACACTGAAGCTTTCTTT	CSARVSGTVMNTEAFF
TRBJ1-4	NA	NA	14	TRBV9	TGTGCCAGCAGCGTTGGGCACTTAAATGAAAAACTGTTTTTT	CASSVGHLNEKLFF
TRBJ1-1	NA	NA	15	TRBV12-3/TRBV12-4	TGTGCCAGCATCCTCACAGGGATAATGAACACTGAAGCTTTCTTT	CASILTGIMNTEAFF
TRBJ2-1	TRBD2	few	15	TRBV5-6	TGTGCCAGCAGCTACGGGACTAGCGGCTACAATGAGCAGTTCTTC	CASSYGTSGYNEQFF
TRBJ1-5	NA	NA	17	TRBV7-2	TGTGCCAGCAGCTTGAAAGCGGAGGGTTTGGTAGGTCAGCCCCAGCATTTT	CASSLKAEGLVGQPQHF
TRBJ1-6	NA	few	15	TRBV9	TGTGCCAGCACCTCGTCGCGACAGAGAAATTCACCCCTCCACTTT	CASTSSRQRNSPLHF
TRBJ2-1	NA	NA	18	TRBV21-1	TGTGCCAGCAGCCCTCGAGGGACGCCCGATAGCTCCTACAATGAGCAGTTCTTC	CASSPRGTPDSSYNEQFF
TRBJ2-2	TRBD1	few	16	TRBV7-2	TGTGCCAGCAGCCCAAAAACGGGACAGGGAACCGGGGAGCTGTTTTTT	CASSPKTGQGTGELFF
TRBJ2-2	TRBD1	NA	17	TRBV15	TGTGCCACCAGCAGGGACCCAACCAGGGGGTTTACCGGGGAGCTGTTTTTT	CATSRDPTRGFTGELFF
TRBJ2-5	NA	NA	15	TRBV7-2	TGTGCCAGCAGCCTACAATCGACGGTCCAAGAGACCCAGTACTTC	CASSLQSTVQETQYF
TRBJ2-2	TRBD2	few	20	TRBV9	TGTGCCAGCAGCCGAACCGGACTAGCGGGAGCTTTAATGGGGACCGGGGAGCTGTTTTTT	CASSRTGLAGALMGTGELFF
TRBJ2-1	TRBD1	NA	18	TRBV11-2	TGTGCCAGCAGCTTAGGGGGGACAGGGGCTAATCGATACAATGAGCAGTTCTTC	CASSLGGTGANRYNEQFF
TRBJ2-1	NA	few	15	TRBV18	TGTGCCAGCTCACTAACGGTCCATCGTGACAATGAGCAGTTCTTC	CASSLTVHRDNEQFF
TRBJ1-5	NA	few	14	TRBV20-1	TGCAGTGCTGGGGGATTCAATAGCAATCAGCCCCAGCATTTT	CSAGGFNSNQPQHF
TRBJ2-6	TRBD1	NA	15	TRBV7-2	TGTGCCAGCAGGAGAGGGGGCAGTGGGGCCAACGTCCTGACTTTC	CASRRGGSGANVLTF
TRBJ2-1	NA	few	15	TRBV7-8	TGTGCCAGCAGCTTCGCCGACGAATCCTACAATGAGCAGTTCTTC	CASSFADESYNEQFF
TRBJ2-3	TRBD2	NA	14	TRBV5-1	TGCGCCAGTGACGCGGGAGGGGGGACAGATACGCAGTATTTT	CASDAGGGTDTQYF
TRBJ2-7	TRBD1	NA	13	TRBV10-3	TGTGCCACAACGGGACAGTCAACCTACGAGCAGTACTTC	CATTGQSTYEQYF
TRBJ2-5	NA	NA	13	TRBV24-1	TGTGCCACAGAGAAGGACGGGGAAGAGACCCAGTACTTC	CATEKDGEETQYF
TRBJ1-5	NA	NA	12	TRBV28	TGTGCCAGCAGGACTGCCGCTCAGCCCCAGCATTTT	CASRTAAQPQHF
TRBJ2-1	TRBD2	few	14	TRBV30	TGTGCCTGGACTAGCGGGAGTGGGTACAATGAGCAGTTCTTC	CAWTSGSGYNEQFF
TRBJ1-4	NA	few	20	TRBV11-2	TGTGCCAGCAGCCCCCGGGCCCTAGTCGCCGCCCTTGCAACTAATGAAAAACTGTTTTTT	CASSPRALVAALATNEKLFF
TRBJ1-1	TRBD1	few	13	TRBV29-1	TGCAGCGTTGGGGACAGGGGAGGCACTGAAGCTTTCTTT	CSVGDRGGTEAFF
TRBJ2-5	NA	few	14	TRBV11-2	TGTGCCAGCAGCTCCGGGCCCTATGGGGAGACCCAGTACTTC	CASSSGPYGETQYF
TRBJ1-2	TRBD1	NA	13	TRBV6-1	TGTGCCACCGCGACAGGGGATAACTATGGCTACACCTTC	CATATGDNYGYTF